These T cell receptor beta chains were read from a single sample in a study of cytomegalovirus exposure and HLA in healthy donors. Clones were sequenced by immunoSEQ multiplex PCR, and TCRdb holds only the in-frame ones, with some missing. This sample's table reports fewer than 100,000 clones. The specimen was PBMCs. All receptors derive from a man between 18 and 35 years old in good health and CMV-seropositive. CDR3s include the opening cysteine and the closing phenylalanine or tryptophan. A D gene is named only where the DNA matches it firmly.

v_gene	d_gene	j_gene	CDR3aa
TRBV25-1	TRBD1	TRBJ2-7	CASESVQGYEQYF
TRBV6-4	NA	TRBJ2-3	CASSDQGTDTQYF
TRBV4-1	NA	TRBJ2-1	CASSQGWAAEQFF
TRBV6-1	TRBD1	TRBJ2-7	CASSPGGTDEQYF
TRBV5-4	TRBD2	TRBJ2-3	CASSRTSGGTDTQYF
TRBV11-2	NA	TRBJ1-6	CASRSHSSSGSYNSPLHF
TRBV29-1	TRBD1	TRBJ2-1	CSARLYRGRNEQFF
TRBV6-5	NA	TRBJ1-1	CASSLRQQNTEAFF
TRBV19	TRBD1	TRBJ1-2	CASRPGQGEYGYTF
TRBV5-1	TRBD1	TRBJ1-2	CASSFYSDLTGMEGYTF
TRBV10-3	TRBD1	TRBJ2-7	CAISEDRGYYEQYF
TRBV9	TRBD1	TRBJ2-7	CASSVSGTDYEQYF
TRBV9	NA	TRBJ1-1	CASSHPSRDTEAFF
TRBV28	NA	TRBJ1-2	CASALSFSGYGYTF
TRBV11-2	NA	TRBJ2-2	CASNPGGRGKDTGELFF
TRBV6-1	NA	TRBJ1-1	CASSETQTGYSFF
TRBV6-1	TRBD2	TRBJ2-7	CASSEGTSGSYEQCF
TRBV28	NA	TRBJ2-3	CASSTPAGRVADTQYF
TRBV6-1	NA	TRBJ1-5	CASSDEGMGGHQPQHF
TRBV6-1	NA	TRBJ2-1	CASSRDSAEQFF
TRBV4-2	TRBD1	TRBJ2-1	CASSGGQGKGYEQFF
TRBV5-1	NA	TRBJ2-2	CASSVTDTGELFF
TRBV19	TRBD2	TRBJ2-2	CASRKREGTGELFF
TRBV7-9	TRBD1	TRBJ2-5	CASSLGTGGGRETQYF
TRBV5-4	TRBD1	TRBJ1-1	CASSSGQGREAFF
TRBV14	TRBD2	TRBJ2-3	CASSRGLASTDTQYF
TRBV11-2	NA	TRBJ2-7	CASSLDSGGYVYEQYF
TRBV5-1	TRBD1	TRBJ1-4	CASSRDRGNEKLFF
TRBV2	TRBD2	TRBJ2-2	CASWTSGGSNTGELFF
TRBV5-1	TRBD1	TRBJ1-2	CASSLGGTGGVGGYTF
TRBV9	NA	TRBJ2-3	CASSFASGSDTQYF
TRBV28	TRBD2	TRBJ2-7	CASRLTSGRAYEQYF
TRBV5-1	TRBD1	TRBJ2-5	CASSKDREETQYF